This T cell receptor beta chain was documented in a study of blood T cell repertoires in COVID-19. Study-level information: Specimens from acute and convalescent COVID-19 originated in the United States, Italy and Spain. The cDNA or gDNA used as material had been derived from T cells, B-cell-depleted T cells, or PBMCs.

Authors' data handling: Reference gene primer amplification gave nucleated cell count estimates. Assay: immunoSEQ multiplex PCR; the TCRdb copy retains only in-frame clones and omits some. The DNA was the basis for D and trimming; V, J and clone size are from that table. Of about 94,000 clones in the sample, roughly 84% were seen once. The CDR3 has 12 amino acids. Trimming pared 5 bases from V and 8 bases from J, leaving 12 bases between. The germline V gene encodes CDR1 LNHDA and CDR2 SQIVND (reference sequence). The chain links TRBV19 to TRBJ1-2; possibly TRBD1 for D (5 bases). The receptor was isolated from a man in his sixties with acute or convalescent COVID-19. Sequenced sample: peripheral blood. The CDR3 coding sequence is TGTGCCAGTAGTGAACAGGTGGGAGGCTACACCTTC. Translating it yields CASSEQVGGYTF. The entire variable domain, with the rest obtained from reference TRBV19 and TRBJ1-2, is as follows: DGGITQSPKYLFRKEGQNVTLSCEQNLNHDAMYWYRQDPGQGLRLIYYSQIVNDFQKGDIAEGYSVSREKKESFPLTVTSAQKNPTAFYLCASSEQVGGYTFGSGTRLTVV.